The present T cell receptor beta chain was sequenced within a study of blood T cell repertoires in COVID-19. Germline CDR1 is MNHEY and CDR2 is SVGAGI. This CDR3 comprises 14 residues. The J segment lost 5 bases and the V segment lost 3 bases, leaving 5 bases of the junction unmatched. Clones were sequenced by immunoSEQ multiplex PCR, and TCRdb holds only the in-frame ones, with some missing. The data contain about 76,000 clones, 86% of them singletons. This sequence was found in a human donor in a cohort sampled during active COVID-19. The sequencing input was peripheral blood. The chain has TRBV6-5 and TRBJ2-3, with 7 bases fitting TRBD1. In nucleotides, the CDR3 is TGTGCCAGCAGTTATGGGAGACAGGGAGATACGCAGTATTTT. Amino acid sequence: CASSYGRQGDTQYF.